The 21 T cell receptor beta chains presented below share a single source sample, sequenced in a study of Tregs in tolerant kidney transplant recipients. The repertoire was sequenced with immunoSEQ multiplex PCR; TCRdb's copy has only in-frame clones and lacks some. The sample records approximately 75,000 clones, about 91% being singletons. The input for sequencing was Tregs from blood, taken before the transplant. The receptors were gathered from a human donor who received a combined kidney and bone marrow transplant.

The CDR3 protein is CASRPDSRTDNEQFF. The CDR3 coding sequence is TGTGCCAGCAGGCCCGACAGCCGGACCGACAATGAGCAGTTCTTC. This chain joins TRBV28 and TRBJ2-1; the D gene is possibly TRBD1 (5 bases). Germline V gene data show CDR1 as MDHEN and CDR2 as SYDVKM. V was trimmed by 6 bases and J by 5 bases, leaving 17 bases between them. CDR3 length equals 15 residues.

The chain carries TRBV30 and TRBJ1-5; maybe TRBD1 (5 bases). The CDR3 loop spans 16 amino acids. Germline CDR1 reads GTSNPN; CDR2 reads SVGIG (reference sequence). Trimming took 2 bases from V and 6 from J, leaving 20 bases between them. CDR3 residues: CAWSPRGGSEGQPQHF. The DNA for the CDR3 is TGTGCCTGGAGTCCACGGGGGGGTTCAGAAGGTCAGCCCCAGCATTTT. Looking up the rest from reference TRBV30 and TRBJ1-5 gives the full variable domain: SQTIHQWPATLVQPVGSPLSLECTVEGTSNPNLYWYRQAAGRGLQLLFYSVGIGQISSEVPQNLSASRPQDRQFILSSKKLLLSDSGFYLCAWSPRGGSEGQPQHFGDGTRLSIL.

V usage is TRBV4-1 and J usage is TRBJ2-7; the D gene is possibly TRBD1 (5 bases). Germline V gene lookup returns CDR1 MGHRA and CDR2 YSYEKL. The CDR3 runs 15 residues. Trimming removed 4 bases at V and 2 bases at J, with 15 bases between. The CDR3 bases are TGCGCCAGCAGCCGTGATGGCAGGGAACCCTACGAGCAGTACTTC. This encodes CASSRDGREPYEQYF.

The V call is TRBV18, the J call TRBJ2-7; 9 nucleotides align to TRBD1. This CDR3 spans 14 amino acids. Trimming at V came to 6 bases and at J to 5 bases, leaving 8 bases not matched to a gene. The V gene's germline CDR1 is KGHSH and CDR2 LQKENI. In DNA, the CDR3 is TGTGCCAGCTCGCCCGGGACAGGGTTCCACGAGCAGTACTTC. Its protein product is CASSPGTGFHEQYF. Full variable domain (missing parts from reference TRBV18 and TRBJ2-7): NAGVMQNPRHLVRRRGQEARLRCSPMKGHSHVYWYRQLPEEGLKFMVYLQKENIIDESGMPKERFSAEFPKEGPSILRIQQVVRGDSAAYFCASSPGTGFHEQYFGPGTRLTVT.

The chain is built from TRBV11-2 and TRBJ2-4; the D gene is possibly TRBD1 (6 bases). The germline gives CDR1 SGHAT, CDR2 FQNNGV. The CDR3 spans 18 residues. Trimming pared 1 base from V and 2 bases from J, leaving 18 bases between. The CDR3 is CASSLVISRGLTKNIQYF. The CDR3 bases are TGTGCCAGCAGCTTAGTGATAAGTAGGGGGTTAACCAAAAACATTCAGTACTTC.

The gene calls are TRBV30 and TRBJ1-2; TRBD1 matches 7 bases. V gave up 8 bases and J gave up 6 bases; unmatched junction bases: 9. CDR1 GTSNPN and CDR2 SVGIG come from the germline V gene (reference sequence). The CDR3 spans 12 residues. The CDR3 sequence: CAGKQGVHGYTF. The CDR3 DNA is TGTGCCGGGAAGCAGGGGGTACATGGCTACACCTTC.

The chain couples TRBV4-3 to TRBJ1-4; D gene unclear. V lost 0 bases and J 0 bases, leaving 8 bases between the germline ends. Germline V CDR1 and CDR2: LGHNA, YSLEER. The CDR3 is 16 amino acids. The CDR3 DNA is TGCGCCAGCAGCCAAGATCTTGGGGCAACTAATGAAAAACTGTTTTTT. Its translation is CASSQDLGATNEKLFF.

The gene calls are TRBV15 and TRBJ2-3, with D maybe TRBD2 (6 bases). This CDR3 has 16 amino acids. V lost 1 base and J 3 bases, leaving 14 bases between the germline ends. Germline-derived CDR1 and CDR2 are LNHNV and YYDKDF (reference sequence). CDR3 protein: CATSRGGAGWTDTQYF. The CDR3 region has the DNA TGTGCCACCAGCAGAGGAGGGGCGGGATGGACAGATACGCAGTATTTT.

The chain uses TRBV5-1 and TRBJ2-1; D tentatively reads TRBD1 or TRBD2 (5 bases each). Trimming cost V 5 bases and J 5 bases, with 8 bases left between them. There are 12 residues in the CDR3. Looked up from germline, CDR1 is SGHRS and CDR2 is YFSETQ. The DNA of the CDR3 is TGCGCCAGCAGGGAGGACAACAATGAGCAGTTCTTC. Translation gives CASREDNNEQFF.

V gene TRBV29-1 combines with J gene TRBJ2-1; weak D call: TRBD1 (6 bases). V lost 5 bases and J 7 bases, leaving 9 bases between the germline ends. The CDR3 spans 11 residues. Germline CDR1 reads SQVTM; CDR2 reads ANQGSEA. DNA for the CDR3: TGCAGCGTTAGGACAGCGAATGAGCAGTTCTTC. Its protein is CSVRTANEQFF.

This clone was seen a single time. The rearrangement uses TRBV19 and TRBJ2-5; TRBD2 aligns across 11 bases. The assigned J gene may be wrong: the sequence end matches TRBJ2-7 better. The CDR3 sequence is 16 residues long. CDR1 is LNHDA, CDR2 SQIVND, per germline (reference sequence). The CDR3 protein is CASSLAGGLPTYEQYF. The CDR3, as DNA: TGTGCCAGTAGTCTAGCGGGAGGATTGCCGACCTACGAGCAGTACTTC.

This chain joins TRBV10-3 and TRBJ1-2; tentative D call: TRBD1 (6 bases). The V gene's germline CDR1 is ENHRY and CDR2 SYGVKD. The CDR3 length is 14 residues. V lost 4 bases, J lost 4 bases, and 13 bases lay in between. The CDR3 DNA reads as TGTGCCATCAGTGCCGGGACATTGTCCTATGGCTACACCTTC. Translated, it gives CAISAGTLSYGYTF.

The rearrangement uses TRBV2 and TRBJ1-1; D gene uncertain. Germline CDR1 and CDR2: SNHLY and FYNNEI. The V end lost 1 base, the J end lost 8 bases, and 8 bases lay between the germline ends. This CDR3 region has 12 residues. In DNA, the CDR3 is TGTGCCAGCAGTGAAGTATCCTGGGAAGCTTTCTTT. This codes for CASSEVSWEAFF. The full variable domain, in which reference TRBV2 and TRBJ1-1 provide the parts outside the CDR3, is EPEVTQTPSHQVTQMGQEVILRCVPISNHLYFYWYRQILGQKVEFLVSFYNNEISEKSEIFDDQFSVERPDGSNFTLKIRSTKLEDSAMYFCASSEVSWEAFFGQGTRLTVV.

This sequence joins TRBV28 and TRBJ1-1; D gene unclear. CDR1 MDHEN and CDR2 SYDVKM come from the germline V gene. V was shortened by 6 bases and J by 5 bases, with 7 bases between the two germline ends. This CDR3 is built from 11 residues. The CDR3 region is CASRGWTEAFF. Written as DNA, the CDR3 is TGTGCCAGCAGGGGGTGGACTGAAGCTTTCTTT.

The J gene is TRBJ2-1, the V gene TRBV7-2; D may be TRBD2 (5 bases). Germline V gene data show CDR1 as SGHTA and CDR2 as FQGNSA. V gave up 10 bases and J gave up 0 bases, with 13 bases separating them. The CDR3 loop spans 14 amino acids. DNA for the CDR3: TGTGCCACTAGAGAGGGCCACTCCTACAATGAGCAGTTCTTC. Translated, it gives CATREGHSYNEQFF.

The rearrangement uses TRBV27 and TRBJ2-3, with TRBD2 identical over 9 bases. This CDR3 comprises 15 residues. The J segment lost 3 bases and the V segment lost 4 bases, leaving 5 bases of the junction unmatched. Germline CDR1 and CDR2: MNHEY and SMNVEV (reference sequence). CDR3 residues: CASSYGGRGTDTQYF. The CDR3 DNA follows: TGTGCCAGCAGTTACGGCGGGAGGGGTACAGATACGCAGTATTTT.

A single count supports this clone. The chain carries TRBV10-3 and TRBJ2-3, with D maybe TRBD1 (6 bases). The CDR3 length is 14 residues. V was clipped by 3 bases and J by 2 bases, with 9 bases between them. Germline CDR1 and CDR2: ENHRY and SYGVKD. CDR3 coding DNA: TGTGCCATCAGTGACAGGGGTCCCACAGATACGCAGTATTTT. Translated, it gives CAISDRGPTDTQYF.

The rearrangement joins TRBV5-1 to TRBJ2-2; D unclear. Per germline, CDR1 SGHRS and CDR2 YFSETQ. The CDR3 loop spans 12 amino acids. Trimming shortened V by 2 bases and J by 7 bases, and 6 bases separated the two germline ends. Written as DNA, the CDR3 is TGCGCCAGCAGCTTCCCAGACGGGGAGCTGTTTTTT. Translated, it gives CASSFPDGELFF.

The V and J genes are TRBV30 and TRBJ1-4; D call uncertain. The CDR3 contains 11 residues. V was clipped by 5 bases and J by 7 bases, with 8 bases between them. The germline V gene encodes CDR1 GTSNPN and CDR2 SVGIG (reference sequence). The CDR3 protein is CAWDPGEKLFF. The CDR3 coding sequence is TGTGCCTGGGATCCCGGTGAAAAACTGTTTTTT.

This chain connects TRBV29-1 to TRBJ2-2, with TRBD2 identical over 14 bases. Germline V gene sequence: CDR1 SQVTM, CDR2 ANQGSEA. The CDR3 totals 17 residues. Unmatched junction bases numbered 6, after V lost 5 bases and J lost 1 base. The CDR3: CSVSGTSGSVNTGELFF. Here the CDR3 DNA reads TGCAGCGTTTCCGGGACTAGCGGGAGCGTGAACACCGGGGAGCTGTTTTTT.

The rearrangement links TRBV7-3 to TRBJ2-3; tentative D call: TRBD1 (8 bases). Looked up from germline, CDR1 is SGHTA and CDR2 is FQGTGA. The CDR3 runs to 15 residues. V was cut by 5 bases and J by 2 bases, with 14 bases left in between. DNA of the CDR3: TGTGCCAGCAGCCAACAGGGGGGGATCACAGATACGCAGTATTTT. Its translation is CASSQQGGITDTQYF.